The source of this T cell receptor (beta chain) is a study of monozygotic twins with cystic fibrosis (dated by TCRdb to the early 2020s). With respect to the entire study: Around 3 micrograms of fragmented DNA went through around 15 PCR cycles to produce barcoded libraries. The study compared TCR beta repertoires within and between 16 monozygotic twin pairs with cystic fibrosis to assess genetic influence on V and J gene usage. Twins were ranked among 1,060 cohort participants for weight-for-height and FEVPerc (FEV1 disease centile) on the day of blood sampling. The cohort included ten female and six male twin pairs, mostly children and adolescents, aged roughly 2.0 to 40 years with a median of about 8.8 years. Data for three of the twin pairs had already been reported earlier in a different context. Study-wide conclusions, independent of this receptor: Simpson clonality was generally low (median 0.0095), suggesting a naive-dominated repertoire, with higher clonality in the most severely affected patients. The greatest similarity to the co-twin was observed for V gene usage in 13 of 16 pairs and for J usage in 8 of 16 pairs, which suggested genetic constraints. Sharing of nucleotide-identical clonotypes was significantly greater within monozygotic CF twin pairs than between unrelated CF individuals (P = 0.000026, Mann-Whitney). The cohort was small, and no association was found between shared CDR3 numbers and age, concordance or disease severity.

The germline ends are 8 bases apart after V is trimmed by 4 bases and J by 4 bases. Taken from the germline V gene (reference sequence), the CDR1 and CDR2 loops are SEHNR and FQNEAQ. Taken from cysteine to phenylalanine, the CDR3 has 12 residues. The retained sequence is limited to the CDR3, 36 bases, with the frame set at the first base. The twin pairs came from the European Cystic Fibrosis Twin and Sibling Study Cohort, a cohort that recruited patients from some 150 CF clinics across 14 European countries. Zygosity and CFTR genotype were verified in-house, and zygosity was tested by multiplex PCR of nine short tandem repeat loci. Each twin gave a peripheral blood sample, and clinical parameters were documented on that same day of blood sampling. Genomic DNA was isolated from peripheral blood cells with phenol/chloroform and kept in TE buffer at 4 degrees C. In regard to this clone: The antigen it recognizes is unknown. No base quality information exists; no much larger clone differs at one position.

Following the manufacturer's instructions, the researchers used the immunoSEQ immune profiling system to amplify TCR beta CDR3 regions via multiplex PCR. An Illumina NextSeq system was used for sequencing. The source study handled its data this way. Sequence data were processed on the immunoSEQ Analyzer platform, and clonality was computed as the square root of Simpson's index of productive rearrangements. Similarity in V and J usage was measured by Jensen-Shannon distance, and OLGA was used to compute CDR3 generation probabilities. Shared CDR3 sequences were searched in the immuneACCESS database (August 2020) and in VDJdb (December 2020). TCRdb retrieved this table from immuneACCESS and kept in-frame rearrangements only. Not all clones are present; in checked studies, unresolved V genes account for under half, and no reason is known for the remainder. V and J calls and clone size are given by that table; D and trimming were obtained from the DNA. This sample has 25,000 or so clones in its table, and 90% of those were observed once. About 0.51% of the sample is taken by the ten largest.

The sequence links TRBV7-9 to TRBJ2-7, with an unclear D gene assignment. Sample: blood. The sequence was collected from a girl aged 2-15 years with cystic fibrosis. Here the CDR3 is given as CASSSQGYEQYF. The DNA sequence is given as TGTGCCAGCAGCTCACAAGGTTACGAGCAGTACTTC.